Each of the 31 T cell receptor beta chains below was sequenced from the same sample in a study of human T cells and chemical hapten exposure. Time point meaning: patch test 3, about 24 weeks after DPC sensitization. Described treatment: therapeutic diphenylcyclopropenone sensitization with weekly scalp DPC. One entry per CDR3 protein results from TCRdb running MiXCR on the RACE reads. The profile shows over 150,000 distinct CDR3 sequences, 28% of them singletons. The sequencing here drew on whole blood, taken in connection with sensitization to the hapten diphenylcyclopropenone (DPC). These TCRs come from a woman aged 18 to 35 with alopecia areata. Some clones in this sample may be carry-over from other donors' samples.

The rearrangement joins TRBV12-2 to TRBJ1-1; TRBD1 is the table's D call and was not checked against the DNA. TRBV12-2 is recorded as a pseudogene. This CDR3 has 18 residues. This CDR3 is CASRLAETRQGLNTEAFF. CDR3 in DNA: TGTGCAAGTCGCTTAGCGGAGACCAGACAGGGATTGAACACTGAAGCTTTCTTT.

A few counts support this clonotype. The CDR3 region is CASSEGQYEQYF. Here the CDR3 DNA reads TGTGCCAGCAGTGAAGGACAGTACGAGCAGTACTTC. The chain links TRBV25-1 to TRBJ2-7; D may be TRBD1 (6 bases). This CDR3 region has 12 residues. V lost 2 bases to trimming and J lost 4 bases, with 6 bases between them. Germline assignment: CDR1 MGHDK and CDR2 SYGVNS.

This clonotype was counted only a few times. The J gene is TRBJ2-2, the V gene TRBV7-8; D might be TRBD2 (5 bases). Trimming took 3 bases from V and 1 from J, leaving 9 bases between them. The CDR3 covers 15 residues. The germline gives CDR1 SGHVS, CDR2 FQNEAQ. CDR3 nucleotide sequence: TGTGCCAGCAGCTTTCAGCGGATGAACACCGGGGAGCTGTTTTTT. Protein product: CASSFQRMNTGELFF.

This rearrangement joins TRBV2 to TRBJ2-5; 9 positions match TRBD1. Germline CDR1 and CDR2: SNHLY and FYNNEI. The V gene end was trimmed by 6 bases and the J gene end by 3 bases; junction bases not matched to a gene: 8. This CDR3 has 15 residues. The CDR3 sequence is CASRLTGTGKETQYF. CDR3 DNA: TGTGCCAGCAGACTAACCGGGACAGGGAAAGAGACCCAGTACTTC. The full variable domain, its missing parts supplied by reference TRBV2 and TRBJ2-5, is EPEVTQTPSHQVTQMGQEVILRCVPISNHLYFYWYRQILGQKVEFLVSFYNNEISEKSEIFDDQFSVERPDGSNFTLKIRSTKLEDSAMYFCASRLTGTGKETQYFGPGTRLLVL.

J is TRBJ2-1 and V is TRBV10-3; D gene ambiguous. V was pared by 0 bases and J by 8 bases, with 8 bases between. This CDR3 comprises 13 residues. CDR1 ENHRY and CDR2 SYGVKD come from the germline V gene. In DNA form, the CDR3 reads TGTGCCATCAGTGAGTCCAATATCGATGAGCAGTTCTTC. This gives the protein CAISESNIDEQFF.

The CDR3 DNA reads TGCGCCAGCAGCCGTGGACTAGCGGGAGTCGAGCAGTACTTC. Translation: CASSRGLAGVEQYF. The gene calls are TRBV5-1 and TRBJ2-7, with 13 bases identical to TRBD2. CDR3 length: 14 residues. Germline CDR1 SGHRS, CDR2 YFSETQ. The ends lost 4 bases at V and 6 bases at J; junction bases unmatched: 4.

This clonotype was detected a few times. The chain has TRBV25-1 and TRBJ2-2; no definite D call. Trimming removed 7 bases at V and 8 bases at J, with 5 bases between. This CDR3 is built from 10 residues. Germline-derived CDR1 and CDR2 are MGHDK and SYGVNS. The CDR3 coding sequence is TGTGCCAGCAACGTTGGGGAGCTGTTTTTT. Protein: CASNVGELFF.

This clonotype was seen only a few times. This CDR3 is CASRADRGPSYEQYF. CDR3 nucleotides: TGTGCCAGCAGAGCTGACAGGGGACCCTCCTACGAGCAGTACTTC. V and J are TRBV6-5 and TRBJ2-7; 8 bases fit TRBD1. The length of the CDR3 is 15 residues. The ends lost 6 bases at V and 0 bases at J; junction bases unmatched: 7. Germline lookup yields CDR1 MNHEY and CDR2 SVGAGI.

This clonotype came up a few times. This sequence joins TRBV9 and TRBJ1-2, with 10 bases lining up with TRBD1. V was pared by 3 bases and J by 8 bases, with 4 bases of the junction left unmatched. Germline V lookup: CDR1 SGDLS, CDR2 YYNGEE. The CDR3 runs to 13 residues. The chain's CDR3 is CASSDGDRGGYTF. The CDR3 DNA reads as TGTGCCAGCAGCGATGGGGACAGGGGAGGCTACACCTTC.

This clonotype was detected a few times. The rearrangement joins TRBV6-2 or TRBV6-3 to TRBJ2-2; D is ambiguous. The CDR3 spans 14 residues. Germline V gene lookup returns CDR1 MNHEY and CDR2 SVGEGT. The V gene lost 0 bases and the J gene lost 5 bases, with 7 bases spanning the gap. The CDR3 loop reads CASSYSAETGELFF. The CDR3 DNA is TGTGCCAGCAGTTACTCGGCGGAGACCGGGGAGCTGTTTTTT.

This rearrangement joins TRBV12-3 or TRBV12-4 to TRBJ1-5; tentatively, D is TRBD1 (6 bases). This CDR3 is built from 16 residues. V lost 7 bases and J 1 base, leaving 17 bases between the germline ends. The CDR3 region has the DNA TGTGCCAGCACCTCGTCTGGGGGGGCGAGCAATCAGCCCCAGCATTTT. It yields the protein CASTSSGGASNQPQHF.

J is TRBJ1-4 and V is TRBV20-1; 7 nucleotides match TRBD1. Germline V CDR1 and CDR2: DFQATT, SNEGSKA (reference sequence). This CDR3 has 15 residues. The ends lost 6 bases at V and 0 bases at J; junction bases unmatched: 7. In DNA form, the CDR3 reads TGCAGTGCCGGGGACAGTTCGGCAACTAATGAAAAACTGTTTTTT. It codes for CSAGDSSATNEKLFF.

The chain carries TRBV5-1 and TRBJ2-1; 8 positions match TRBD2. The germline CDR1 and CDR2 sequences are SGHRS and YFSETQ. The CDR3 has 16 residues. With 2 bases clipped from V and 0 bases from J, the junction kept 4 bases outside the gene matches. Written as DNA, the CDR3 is TGCGCCAGCAGCTTTACTAGCGGAAGCTCCTACAATGAGCAGTTCTTC. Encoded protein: CASSFTSGSSYNEQFF.

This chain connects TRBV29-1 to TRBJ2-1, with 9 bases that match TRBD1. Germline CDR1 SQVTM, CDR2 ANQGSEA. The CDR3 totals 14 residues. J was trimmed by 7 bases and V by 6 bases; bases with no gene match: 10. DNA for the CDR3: TGCAGCGTGGACATGGGACAGGGTAGTAATGAGCAGTTCTTC. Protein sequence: CSVDMGQGSNEQFF.

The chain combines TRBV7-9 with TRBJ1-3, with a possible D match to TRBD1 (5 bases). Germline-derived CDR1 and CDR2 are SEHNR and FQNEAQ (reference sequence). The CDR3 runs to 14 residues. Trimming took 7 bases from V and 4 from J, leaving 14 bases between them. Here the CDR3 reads CASTGGGRGNTIYF. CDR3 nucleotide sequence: TGTGCCAGCACTGGGGGAGGCAGAGGAAACACCATATATTTT.

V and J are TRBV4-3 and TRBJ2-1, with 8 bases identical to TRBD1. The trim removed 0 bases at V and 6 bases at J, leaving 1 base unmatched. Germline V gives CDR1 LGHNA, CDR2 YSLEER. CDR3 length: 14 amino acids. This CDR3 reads CASSQDGQGNEQFF. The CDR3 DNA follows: TGCGCCAGCAGCCAAGATGGACAGGGCAATGAGCAGTTCTTC.

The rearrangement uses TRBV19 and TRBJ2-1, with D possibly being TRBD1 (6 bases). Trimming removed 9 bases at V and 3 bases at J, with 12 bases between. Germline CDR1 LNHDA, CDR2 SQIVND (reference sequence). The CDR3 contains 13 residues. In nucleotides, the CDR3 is TGTGCCAGCTCGGGACACCTCTACAATGAGCAGTTCTTC. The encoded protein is CASSGHLYNEQFF.

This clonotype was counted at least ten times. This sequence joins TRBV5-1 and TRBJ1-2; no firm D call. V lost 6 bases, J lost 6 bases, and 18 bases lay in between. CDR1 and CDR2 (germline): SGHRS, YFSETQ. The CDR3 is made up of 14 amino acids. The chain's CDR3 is CASTIEHGHDGYTF. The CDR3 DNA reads TGCGCCAGCACCATCGAACACGGGCATGATGGCTACACCTTC.

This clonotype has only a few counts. Written as DNA, the CDR3 is TGCGCCAGCAGCTTGGACAGTGGACGATTAACCAATTCACCCCTCCACTTT. Its translation: CASSLDSGRLTNSPLHF. The V and J genes are TRBV5-1 and TRBJ1-6; D remains unclear. V was trimmed by 0 bases and J by 7 bases, leaving 17 bases between them. CDR1 is SGHRS, CDR2 YFSETQ, per germline. This CDR3 is 17 amino acids long.

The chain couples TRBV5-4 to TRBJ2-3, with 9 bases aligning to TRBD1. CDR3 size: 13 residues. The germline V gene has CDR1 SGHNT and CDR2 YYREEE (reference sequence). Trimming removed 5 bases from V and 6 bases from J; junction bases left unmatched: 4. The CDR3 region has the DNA TGTGCCAGCAGTCTAGGACAGGGGGATACGCAGTATTTT. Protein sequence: CASSLGQGDTQYF.

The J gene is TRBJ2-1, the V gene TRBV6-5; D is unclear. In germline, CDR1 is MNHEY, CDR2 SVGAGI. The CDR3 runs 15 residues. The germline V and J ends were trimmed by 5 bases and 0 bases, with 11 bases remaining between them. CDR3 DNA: TGTGCCAGCAGTCCATACATGAGCTCCTACAATGAGCAGTTCTTC. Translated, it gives CASSPYMSSYNEQFF.

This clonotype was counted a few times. CDR3: CASSLARLAGSDTQYF. The CDR3 DNA follows: TGTGCCAGCAGCTTAGCTAGACTAGCCGGATCCGATACGCAGTATTTT. The chain uses TRBV7-2 and TRBJ2-3; 7 bases line up with TRBD2. V shed 0 bases, J shed 6 bases, and the junction held 9 bases outside the gene matches. The CDR3 loop spans 16 amino acids. Germline V lookup: CDR1 SGHTA, CDR2 FQGNSA.

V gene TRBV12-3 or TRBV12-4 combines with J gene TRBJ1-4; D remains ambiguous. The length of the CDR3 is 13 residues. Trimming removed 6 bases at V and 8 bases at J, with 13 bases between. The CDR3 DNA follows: TGTGCCAGCAGAGCAGCAGAATACGAAAAACTGTTTTTT. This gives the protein CASRAAEYEKLFF.

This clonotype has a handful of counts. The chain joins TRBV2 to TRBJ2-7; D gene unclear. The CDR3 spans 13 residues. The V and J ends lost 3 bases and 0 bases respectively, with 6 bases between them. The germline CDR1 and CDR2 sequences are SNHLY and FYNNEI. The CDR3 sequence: CASSELISYEQYF. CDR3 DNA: TGTGCCAGCAGTGAGTTGATCTCCTACGAGCAGTACTTC.

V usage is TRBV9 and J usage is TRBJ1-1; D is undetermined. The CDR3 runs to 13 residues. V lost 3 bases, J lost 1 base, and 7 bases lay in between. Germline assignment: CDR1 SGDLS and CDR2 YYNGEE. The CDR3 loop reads CASSATSNTEAFF. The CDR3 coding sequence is TGTGCCAGCAGCGCTACATCGAACACTGAAGCTTTCTTT.

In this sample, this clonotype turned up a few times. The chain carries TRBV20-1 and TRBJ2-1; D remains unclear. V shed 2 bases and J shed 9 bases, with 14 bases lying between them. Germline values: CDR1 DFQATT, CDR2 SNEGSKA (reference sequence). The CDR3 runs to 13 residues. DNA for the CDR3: TGCAGTGCTAGAACGCCAGGACGGACTGAGCAGTTCTTC. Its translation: CSARTPGRTEQFF.

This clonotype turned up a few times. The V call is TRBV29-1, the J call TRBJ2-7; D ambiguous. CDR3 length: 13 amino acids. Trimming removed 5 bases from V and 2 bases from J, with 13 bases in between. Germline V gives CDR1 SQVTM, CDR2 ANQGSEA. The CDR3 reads CSVRAATPYEQYF. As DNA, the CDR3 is TGCAGCGTTAGGGCGGCGACCCCCTACGAGCAGTACTTC.

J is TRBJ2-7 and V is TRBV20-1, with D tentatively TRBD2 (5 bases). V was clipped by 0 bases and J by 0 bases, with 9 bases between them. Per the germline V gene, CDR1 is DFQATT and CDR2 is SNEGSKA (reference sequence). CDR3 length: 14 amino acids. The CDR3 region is CSARDLGSSYEQYF. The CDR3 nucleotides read TGCAGTGCTAGAGATTTAGGGAGCTCCTACGAGCAGTACTTC.

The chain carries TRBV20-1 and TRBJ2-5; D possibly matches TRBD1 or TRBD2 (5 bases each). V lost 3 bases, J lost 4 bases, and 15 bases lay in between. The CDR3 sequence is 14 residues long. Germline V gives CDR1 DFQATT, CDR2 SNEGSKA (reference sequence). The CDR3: CSARGLAIGETQYF. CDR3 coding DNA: TGCAGTGCTAGGGGGCTAGCTATAGGAGAGACCCAGTACTTC.

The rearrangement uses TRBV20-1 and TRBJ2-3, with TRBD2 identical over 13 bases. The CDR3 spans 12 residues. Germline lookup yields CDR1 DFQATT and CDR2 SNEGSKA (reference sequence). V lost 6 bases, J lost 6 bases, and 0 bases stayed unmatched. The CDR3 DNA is TGCAGTGCGGGACTAGCGGGGGATACGCAGTATTTT. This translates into CSAGLAGDTQYF.

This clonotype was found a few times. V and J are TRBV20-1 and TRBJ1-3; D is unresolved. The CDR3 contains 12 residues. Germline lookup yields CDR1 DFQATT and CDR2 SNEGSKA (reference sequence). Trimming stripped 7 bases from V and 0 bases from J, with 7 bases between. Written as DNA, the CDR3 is TGCAGTGTAGAGGGCTCTGGAAACACCATATATTTT. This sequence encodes CSVEGSGNTIYF.